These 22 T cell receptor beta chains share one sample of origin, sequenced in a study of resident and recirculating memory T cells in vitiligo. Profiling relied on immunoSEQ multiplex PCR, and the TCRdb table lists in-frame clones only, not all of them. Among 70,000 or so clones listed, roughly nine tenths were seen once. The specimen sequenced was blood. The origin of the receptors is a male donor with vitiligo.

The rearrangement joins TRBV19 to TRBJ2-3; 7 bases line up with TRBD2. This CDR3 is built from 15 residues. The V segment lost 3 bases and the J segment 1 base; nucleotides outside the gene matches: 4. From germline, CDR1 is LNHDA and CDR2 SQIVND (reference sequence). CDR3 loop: CASSITGGGTDTQYF. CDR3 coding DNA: TGTGCCAGTAGTATTACGGGGGGAGGCACAGATACGCAGTATTTT.

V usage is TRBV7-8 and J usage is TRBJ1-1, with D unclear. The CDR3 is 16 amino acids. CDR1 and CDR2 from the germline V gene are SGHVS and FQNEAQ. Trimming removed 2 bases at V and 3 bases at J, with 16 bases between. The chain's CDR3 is CASSLYRRSRDTEAFF. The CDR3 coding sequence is TGTGCCAGCAGCTTATATCGACGCTCTCGGGACACTGAAGCTTTCTTT. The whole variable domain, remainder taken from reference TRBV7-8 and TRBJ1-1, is GAGVSQSPRYKVAKRGQDVALRCDPISGHVSLFWYQQALGQGPEFLTYFQNEAQLDKSGLPSDRFFAERPEGSVSTLKIQRTQQEDSAVYLCASSLYRRSRDTEAFFGQGTRLTVV.

The CDR3: CASSGNHRSGEQFF. The CDR3 DNA reads TGCGCCAGCAGCGGGAATCATCGGAGCGGAGAGCAGTTCTTC. J is TRBJ2-1 and V is TRBV5-1; possible D gene TRBD2, 5 bases. Trimming removed 4 bases at V and 10 bases at J, with 18 bases between. This CDR3 has 14 residues. CDR1 is SGHRS and CDR2 is YFSETQ in the germline V gene.

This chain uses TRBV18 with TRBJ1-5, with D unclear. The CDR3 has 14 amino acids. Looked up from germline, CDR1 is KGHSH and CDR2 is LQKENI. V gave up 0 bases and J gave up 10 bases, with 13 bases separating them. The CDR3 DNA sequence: TGTGCCAGCTCACCACCGTCTCGAAGCGGACCCCAGCATTTT. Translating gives CASSPPSRSGPQHF.

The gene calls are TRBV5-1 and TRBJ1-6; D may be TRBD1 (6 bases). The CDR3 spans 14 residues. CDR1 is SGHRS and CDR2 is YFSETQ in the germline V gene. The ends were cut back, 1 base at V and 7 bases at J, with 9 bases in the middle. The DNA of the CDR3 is TGCGCCAGCAGCTTGTCAGGACAGAATTCACCCCTCCACTTT. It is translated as CASSLSGQNSPLHF.

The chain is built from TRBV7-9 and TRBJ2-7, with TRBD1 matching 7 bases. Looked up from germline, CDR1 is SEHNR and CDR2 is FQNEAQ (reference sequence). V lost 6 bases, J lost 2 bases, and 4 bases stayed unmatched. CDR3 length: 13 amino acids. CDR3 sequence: CASRQGSTYEQYF. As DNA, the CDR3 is TGTGCCAGCAGACAGGGGTCTACCTACGAGCAGTACTTC.

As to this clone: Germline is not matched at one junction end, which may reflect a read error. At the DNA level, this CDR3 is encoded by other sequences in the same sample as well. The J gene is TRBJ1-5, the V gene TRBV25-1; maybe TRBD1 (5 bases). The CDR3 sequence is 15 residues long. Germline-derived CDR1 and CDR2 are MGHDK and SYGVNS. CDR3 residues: CASSDGGEGNQPQHF. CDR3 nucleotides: TGTGCCAGCAGTGATGGGGGGGAGGGCAATCAACCCCAGCATTTT. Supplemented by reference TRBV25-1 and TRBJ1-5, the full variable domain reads EADIYQTPRYLVIGTGKKITLECSQTMGHDKMYWYQQDPGMELHLIHYSYGVNSTEKGDLSSESTVSRIRTEHFPLTLESARPSHTSQYLCASSDGGEGNQPQHFGDGTRLSIL.

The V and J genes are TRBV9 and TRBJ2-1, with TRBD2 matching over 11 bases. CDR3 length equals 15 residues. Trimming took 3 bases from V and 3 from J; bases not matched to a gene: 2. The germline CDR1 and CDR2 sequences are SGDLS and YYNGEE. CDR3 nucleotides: TGTGCCAGCAGCGGACTAGCGGGGAACTACAATGAGCAGTTCTTC. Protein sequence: CASSGLAGNYNEQFF.

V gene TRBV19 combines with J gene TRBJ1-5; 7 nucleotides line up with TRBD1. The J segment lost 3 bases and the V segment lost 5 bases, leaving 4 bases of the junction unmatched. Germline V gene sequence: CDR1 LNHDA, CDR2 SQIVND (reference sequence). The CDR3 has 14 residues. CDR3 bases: TGTGCCAGTAGTGTACAGGGGAACAATCAGCCCCAGCATTTT. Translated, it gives CASSVQGNNQPQHF. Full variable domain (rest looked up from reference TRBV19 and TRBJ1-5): DGGITQSPKYLFRKEGQNVTLSCEQNLNHDAMYWYRQDPGQGLRLIYYSQIVNDFQKGDIAEGYSVSREKKESFPLTVTSAQKNPTAFYLCASSVQGNNQPQHFGDGTRLSIL.

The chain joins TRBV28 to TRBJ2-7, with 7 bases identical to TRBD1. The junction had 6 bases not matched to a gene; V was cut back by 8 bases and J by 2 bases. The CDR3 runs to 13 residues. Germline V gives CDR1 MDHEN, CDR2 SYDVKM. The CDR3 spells CASGAGGPYEQYF. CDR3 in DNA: TGTGCCAGCGGGGCAGGGGGACCCTACGAGCAGTACTTC.

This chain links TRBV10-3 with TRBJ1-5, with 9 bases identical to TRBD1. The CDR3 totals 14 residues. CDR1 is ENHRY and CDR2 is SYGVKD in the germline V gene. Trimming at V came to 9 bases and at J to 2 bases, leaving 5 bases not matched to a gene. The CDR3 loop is CAIRQGGGNQPQHF. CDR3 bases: TGTGCCATTCGACAGGGGGGAGGCAATCAGCCCCAGCATTTT.

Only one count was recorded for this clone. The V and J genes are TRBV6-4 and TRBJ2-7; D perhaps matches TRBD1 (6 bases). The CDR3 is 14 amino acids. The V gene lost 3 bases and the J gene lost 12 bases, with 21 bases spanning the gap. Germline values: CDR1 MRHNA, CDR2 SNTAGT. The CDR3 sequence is CASSDNLRDTVRYF. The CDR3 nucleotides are TGTGCCAGCAGTGATAACCTCCGGGACACGGTACGGTACTTC.

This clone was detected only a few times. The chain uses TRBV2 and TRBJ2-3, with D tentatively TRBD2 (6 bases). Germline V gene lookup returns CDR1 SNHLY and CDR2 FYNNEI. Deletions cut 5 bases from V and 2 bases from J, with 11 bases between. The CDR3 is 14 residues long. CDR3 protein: CASSPGLTTDTQYF. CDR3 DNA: TGTGCCAGCAGTCCTGGACTAACCACAGATACGCAGTATTTT.

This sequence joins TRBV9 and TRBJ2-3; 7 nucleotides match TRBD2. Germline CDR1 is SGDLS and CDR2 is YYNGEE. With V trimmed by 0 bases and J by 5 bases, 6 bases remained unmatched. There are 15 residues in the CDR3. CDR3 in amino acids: CASSVEFGGGDTQYF. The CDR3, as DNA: TGTGCCAGCAGCGTAGAGTTTGGGGGGGGAGATACGCAGTATTTT.

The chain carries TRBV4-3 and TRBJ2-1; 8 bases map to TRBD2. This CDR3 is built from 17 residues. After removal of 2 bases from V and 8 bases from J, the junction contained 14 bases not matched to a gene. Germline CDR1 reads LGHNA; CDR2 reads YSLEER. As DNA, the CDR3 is TGCGCCAGCAGCCAATCCCAACCCGGGACTAGTAGAGATGAGCAGTTCTTC. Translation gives CASSQSQPGTSRDEQFF.

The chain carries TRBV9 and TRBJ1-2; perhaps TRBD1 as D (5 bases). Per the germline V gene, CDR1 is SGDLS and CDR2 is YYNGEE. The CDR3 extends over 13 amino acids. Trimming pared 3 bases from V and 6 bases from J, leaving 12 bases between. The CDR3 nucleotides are TGTGCCAGCAGCGACACTCAGACAGATGGCTACACCTTC. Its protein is CASSDTQTDGYTF.

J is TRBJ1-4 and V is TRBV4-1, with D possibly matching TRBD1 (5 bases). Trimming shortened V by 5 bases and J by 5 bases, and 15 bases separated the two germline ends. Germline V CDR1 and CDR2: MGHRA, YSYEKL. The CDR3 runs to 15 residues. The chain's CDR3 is CASSAQQAGNEKLFF. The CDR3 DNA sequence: TGCGCCAGCAGCGCCCAACAGGCAGGGAATGAAAAACTGTTTTTT.

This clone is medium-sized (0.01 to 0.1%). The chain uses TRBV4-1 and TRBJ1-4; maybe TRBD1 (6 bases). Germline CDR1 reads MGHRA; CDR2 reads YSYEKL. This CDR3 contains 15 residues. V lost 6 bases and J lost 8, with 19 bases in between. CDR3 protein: CASRPAGAGEEKLFF. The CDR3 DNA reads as TGCGCCAGCAGACCAGCGGGGGCCGGAGAAGAAAAACTGTTTTTT.

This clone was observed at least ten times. The CDR3 DNA reads as TGTGCCAGCAGTTACGGACAGGGTAATCAGCCCCAGCATTTT. It is translated as CASSYGQGNQPQHF. The chain couples TRBV2 to TRBJ1-5; 8 nucleotides agree with TRBD1. The V segment lost 5 bases and the J segment 4 bases; nucleotides outside the gene matches: 4. This CDR3 comprises 14 residues. The V gene's germline CDR1 is SNHLY and CDR2 FYNNEI.

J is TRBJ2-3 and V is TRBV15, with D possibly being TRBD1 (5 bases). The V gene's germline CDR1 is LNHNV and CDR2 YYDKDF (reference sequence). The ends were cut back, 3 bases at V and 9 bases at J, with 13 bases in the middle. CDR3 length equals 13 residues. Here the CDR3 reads CATSRDGAGTQYF. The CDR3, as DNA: TGTGCCACCAGCAGGGACGGCGCAGGGACGCAGTATTTT.

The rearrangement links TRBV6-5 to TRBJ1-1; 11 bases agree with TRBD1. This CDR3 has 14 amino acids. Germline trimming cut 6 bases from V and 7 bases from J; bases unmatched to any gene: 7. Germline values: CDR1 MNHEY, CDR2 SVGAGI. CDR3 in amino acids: CASSPGTGGGEAFF. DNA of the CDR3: TGTGCCAGCAGCCCCGGGACAGGGGGAGGTGAAGCTTTCTTT.

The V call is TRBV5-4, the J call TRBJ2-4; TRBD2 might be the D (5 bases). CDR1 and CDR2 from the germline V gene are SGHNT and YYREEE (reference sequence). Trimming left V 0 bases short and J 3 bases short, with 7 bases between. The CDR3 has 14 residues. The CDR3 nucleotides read TGTGCCAGCAGCTTGGGGGAGAGCAAAAACATTCAGTACTTC. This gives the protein CASSLGESKNIQYF.